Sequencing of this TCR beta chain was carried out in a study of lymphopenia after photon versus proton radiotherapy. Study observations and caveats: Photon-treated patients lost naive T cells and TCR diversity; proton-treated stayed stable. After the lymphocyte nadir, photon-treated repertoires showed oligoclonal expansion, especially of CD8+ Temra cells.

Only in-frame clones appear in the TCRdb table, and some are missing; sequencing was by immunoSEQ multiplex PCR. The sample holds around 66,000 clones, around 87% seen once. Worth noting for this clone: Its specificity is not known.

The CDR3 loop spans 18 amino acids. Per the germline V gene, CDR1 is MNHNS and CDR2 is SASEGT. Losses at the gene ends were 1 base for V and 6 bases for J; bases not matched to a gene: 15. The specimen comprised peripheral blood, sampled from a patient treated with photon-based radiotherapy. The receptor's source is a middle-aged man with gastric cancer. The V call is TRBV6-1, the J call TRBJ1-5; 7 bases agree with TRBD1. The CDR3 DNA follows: TGTGCCAGCAGTGAAGGCGCGACAGGGATCTCCCGGGTTCAGCCCCAGCATTTT. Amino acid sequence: CASSEGATGISRVQPQHF.